This TCR beta chain stems from a study of T cells after yellow fever vaccination. The germline CDR1 and CDR2 sequences are SEHNR and FQNEAQ (reference sequence). Deletions cut 5 bases from V and 0 bases from J, with 5 bases between. The CDR3 extends over 12 amino acids. TCR cDNA, made by 5'RACE template switching, carried an added universal primer site and UMIs. Each CDR3 protein is one row after TCRdb ran MiXCR on the 5' RACE reads. Among 65,000 to 90,000 distinct CDR3 sequences listed, about 14% were seen once. This clonotype was seen a few times. The TCR originated in a young man who received the YFV17D yellow fever vaccine. The specimen was CD8+ T cells not binding an NS4B(214-222) dextramer, sorted from PBMCs, collected about 20 days after the first yellow fever vaccination. The chain employs TRBV7-9 and TRBJ2-7; D unresolved. The CDR3 region has the DNA TGTGCCAGCAGCAGTGCCTCCTACGAGCAGTACGTC. It specifies CASSSASYEQYV.